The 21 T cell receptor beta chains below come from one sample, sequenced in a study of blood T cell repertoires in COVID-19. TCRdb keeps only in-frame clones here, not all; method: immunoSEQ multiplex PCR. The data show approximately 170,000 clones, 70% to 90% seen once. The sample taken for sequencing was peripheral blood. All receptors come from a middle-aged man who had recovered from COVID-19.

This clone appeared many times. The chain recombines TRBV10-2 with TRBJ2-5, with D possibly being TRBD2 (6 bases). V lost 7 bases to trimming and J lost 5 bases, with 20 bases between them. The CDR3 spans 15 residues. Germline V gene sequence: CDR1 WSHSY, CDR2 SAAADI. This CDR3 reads CASTLRPGGEETQYF. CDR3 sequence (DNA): TGCGCCAGCACCCTACGTCCCGGGGGTGAGGAGACCCAGTACTTC.

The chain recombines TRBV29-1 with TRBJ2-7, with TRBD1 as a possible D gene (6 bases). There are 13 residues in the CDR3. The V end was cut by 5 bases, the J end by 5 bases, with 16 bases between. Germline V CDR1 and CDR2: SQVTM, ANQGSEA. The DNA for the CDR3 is TGCAGCGTTCGGATTCAGGGGTCTGACGAGCAGTACTTC. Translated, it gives CSVRIQGSDEQYF.

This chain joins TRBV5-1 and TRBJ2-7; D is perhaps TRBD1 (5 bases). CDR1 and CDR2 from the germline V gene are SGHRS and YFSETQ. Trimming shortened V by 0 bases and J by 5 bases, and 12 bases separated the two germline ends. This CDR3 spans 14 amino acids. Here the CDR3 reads CASSLEDNMDEQYF. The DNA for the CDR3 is TGCGCCAGCAGCTTGGAGGACAACATGGACGAGCAGTACTTC. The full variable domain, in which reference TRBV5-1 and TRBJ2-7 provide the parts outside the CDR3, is KAGVTQTPRYLIKTRGQQVTLSCSPISGHRSVSWYQQTPGQGLQFLFEYFSETQRNKGNFPGRFSGRQFSNSRSEMNVSTLELGDSALYLCASSLEDNMDEQYFGPGTRLTVT.

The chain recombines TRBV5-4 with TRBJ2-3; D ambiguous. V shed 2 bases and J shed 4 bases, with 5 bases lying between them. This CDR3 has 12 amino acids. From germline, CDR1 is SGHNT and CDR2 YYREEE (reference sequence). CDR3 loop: CASSFSPDTQYF. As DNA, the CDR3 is TGTGCCAGCAGCTTTAGCCCAGATACGCAGTATTTT.

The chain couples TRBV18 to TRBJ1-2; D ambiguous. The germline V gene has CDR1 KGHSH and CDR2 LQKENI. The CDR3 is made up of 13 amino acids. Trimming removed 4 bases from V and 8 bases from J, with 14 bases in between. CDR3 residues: CASSLRASGGYTF. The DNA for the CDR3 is TGTGCCAGCTCACTTCGGGCGTCGGGGGGCTACACCTTC.

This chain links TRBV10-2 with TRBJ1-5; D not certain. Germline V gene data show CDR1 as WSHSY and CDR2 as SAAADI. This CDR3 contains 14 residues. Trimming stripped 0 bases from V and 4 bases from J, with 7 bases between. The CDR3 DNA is TGCGCCAGCAGTGAGTCACAGCCAAATCAGCCCCAGCATTTT. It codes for CASSESQPNQPQHF.

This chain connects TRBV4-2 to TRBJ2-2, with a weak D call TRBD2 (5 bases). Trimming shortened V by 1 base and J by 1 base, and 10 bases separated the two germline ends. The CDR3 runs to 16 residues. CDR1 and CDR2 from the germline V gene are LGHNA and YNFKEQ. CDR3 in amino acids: CASSQGGLKNTGELFF. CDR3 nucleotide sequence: TGTGCCAGCAGCCAAGGAGGGCTAAAGAACACCGGGGAGCTGTTTTTT.

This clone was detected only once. Here the CDR3 reads CASSLDNSRNSPLHF. In nucleotides, the CDR3 is TGCGCCAGCAGCTTGGATAACAGCCGTAATTCACCCCTCCACTTT. The rearrangement joins TRBV5-1 to TRBJ1-6; D unresolved. Trimming left V 0 bases short and J 6 bases short, with 10 bases between. Germline V gene data show CDR1 as SGHRS and CDR2 as YFSETQ. The length of the CDR3 is 15 residues. Combining the CDR3 with reference TRBV5-1 and TRBJ1-6 gives the whole variable domain KAGVTQTPRYLIKTRGQQVTLSCSPISGHRSVSWYQQTPGQGLQFLFEYFSETQRNKGNFPGRFSGRQFSNSRSEMNVSTLELGDSALYLCASSLDNSRNSPLHFGNGTRLTVT.

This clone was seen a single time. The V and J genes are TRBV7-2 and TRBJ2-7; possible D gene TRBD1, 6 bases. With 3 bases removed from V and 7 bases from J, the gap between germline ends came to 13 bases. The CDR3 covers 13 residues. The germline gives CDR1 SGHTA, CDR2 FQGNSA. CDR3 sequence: CASSFQGLEEQYF. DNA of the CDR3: TGTGCCAGCAGCTTCCAGGGGTTGGAGGAGCAGTACTTC.

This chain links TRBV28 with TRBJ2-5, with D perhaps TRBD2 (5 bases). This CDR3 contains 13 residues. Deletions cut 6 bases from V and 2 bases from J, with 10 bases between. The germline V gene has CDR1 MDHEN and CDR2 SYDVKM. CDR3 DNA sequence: TGTGCCAGCAGCCGGGGTGGGCAAGAGACCCAGTACTTC. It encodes CASSRGGQETQYF.

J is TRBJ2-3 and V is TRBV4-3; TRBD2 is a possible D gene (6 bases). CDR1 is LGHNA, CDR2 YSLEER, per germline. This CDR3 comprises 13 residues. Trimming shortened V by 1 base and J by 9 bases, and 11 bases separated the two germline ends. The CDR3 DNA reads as TGCGCCAGCAGCCAAGCCCCCGGGGGAACGCAGTATTTT. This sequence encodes CASSQAPGGTQYF.

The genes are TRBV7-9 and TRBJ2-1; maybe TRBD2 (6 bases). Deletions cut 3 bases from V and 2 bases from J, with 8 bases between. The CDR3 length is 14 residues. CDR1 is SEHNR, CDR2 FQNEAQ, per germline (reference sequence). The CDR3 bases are TGTGCCAGCAGCTTGCGCGGGGCCTACAATGAGCAGTTCTTC. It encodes CASSLRGAYNEQFF.

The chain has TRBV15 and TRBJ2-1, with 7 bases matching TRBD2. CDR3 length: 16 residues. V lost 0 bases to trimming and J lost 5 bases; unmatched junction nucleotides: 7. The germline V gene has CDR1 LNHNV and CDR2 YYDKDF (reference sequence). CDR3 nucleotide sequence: TGTGCCACCAGCAGAGATGGGGGGGTCGCTAACAATGAGCAGTTCTTC. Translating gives CATSRDGGVANNEQFF.

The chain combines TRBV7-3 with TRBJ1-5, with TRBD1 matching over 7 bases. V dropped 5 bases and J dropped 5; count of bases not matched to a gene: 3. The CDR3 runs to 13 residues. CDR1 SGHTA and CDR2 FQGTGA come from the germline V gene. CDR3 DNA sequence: TGTGCCAGCAGCCGAGACAGGGATCAGCCCCAGCATTTT. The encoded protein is CASSRDRDQPQHF.

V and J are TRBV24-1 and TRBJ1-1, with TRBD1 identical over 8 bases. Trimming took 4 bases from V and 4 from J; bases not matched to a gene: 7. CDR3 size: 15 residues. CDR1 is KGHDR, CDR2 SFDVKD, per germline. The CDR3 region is CATSDPQGGRTEAFF. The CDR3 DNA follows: TGTGCCACCAGTGACCCACAGGGGGGTCGCACTGAAGCTTTCTTT.

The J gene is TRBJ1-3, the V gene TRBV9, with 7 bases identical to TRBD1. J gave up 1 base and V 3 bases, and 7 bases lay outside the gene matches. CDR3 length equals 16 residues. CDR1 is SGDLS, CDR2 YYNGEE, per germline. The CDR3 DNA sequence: TGTGCCAGCAGCGACCCATCAGGGGGGTCTGGAAACACCATATATTTT. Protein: CASSDPSGGSGNTIYF.

CDR3: CASSPNYLGQGTNYGYTF. As DNA, the CDR3 is TGTGCCAGCAGCCCGAATTACCTTGGACAGGGAACTAACTATGGCTACACCTTC. The rearrangement joins TRBV4-2 to TRBJ1-2, with 8 bases fitting TRBD1. CDR1 and CDR2 from the germline V gene are LGHNA and YNFKEQ. The trim removed 4 bases at V and 0 bases at J, leaving 13 bases unmatched. The CDR3 is 18 residues long.

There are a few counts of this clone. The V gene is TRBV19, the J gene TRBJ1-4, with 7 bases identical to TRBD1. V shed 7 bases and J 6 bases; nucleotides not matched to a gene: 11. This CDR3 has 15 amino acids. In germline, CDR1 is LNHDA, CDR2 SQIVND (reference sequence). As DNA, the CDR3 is TGTGCCAGTATCGATACGAGGGGGCCGGATGAAAAACTGTTTTTT. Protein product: CASIDTRGPDEKLFF.

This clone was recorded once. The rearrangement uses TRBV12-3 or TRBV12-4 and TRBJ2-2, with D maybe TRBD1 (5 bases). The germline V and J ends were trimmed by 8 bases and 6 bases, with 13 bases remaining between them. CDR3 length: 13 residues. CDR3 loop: CASGIGRAGELFF. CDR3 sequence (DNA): TGTGCCAGCGGAATAGGCAGGGCCGGGGAGCTGTTTTTT.

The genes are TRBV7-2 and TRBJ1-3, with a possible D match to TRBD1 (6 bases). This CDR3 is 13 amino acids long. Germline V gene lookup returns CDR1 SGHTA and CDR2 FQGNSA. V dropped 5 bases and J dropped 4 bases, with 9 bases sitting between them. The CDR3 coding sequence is TGTGCCAGCAGCAACGGACAGGGAAACACCATATATTTT. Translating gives CASSNGQGNTIYF. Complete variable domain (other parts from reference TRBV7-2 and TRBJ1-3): GAGVSQSPSNKVTEKGKDVELRCDPISGHTALYWYRQSLGQGLEFLIYFQGNSAPDKSGLPSDRFSAERTGGSVSTLTIQRTQQEDSAVYLCASSNGQGNTIYFGEGSWLTVV.

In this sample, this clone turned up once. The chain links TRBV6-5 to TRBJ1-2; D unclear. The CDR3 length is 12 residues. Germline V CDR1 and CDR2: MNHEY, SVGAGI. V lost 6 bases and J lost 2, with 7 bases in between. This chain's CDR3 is CASRARNYGYTF. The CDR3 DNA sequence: TGTGCCAGCAGGGCCAGAAACTATGGCTACACCTTC.